One sample yielded the 12 T cell receptor beta chains listed below, sequenced in a study of technical replicates of blood from a handful of donors. Assay: immunoSEQ multiplex PCR; the TCRdb copy retains only in-frame clones and omits some. There are around 80,000 clones in the sample; roughly 98% occur only once, and about 0.15% lies in the top ten. Material for sequencing was T cells isolated from PBMCs. The source of these receptors is a human donor in good health.

The rearrangement uses TRBV27 and TRBJ2-1, with 7 bases that match TRBD1. Germline lookup yields CDR1 MNHEY and CDR2 SMNVEV (reference sequence). This CDR3 spans 14 amino acids. Trimming at V came to 3 bases and at J to 4 bases, leaving 3 bases not matched to a gene. The CDR3 is CASSLTGSYNEQFF. CDR3 coding DNA: TGTGCCAGCAGTTTGACAGGGAGTTACAATGAGCAGTTCTTC.

The chain has TRBV11-3 and TRBJ2-5; a possible D gene is TRBD1 (6 bases). CDR1 and CDR2 (germline): SGHNT, YENEEA. CDR3 length: 15 amino acids. V dropped 4 bases and J dropped 7 bases, with 19 bases sitting between them. This chain's CDR3 is CASSYESTGSATQYF. The CDR3 nucleotides read TGTGCCAGCAGCTACGAATCAACAGGGTCGGCGACCCAGTACTTC.

The chain joins TRBV28 to TRBJ1-4; D perhaps matches TRBD1 (5 bases). In germline, CDR1 is MDHEN, CDR2 SYDVKM. The V end was cut by 5 bases, the J end by 9 bases, with 19 bases between. This CDR3 has 15 amino acids. CDR3: CASSQVQGTDKKLFF. CDR3 DNA: TGTGCCAGCAGTCAAGTCCAGGGTACCGACAAAAAACTGTTTTTT. The full variable domain, with the rest looked up from reference TRBV28 and TRBJ1-4, is DVKVTQSSRYLVKRTGEKVFLECVQDMDHENMFWYRQDPGLGLRLIYFSYDVKMKEKGDIPEGYSVSREKKERFSLILESASTNQTSMYLCASSQVQGTDKKLFFGSGTQLSVL.

V is TRBV5-1 and J is TRBJ1-2; tentatively, D is TRBD1 (6 bases). The CDR3 totals 12 residues. Germline assignment: CDR1 SGHRS and CDR2 YFSETQ. Deletions cut 4 bases from V and 8 bases from J, with 12 bases between. The CDR3 region is CASSISGDGYTF. As DNA, the CDR3 is TGCGCCAGCAGCATATCAGGGGACGGCTACACCTTC. Supplemented by reference TRBV5-1 and TRBJ1-2, the full variable domain reads KAGVTQTPRYLIKTRGQQVTLSCSPISGHRSVSWYQQTPGQGLQFLFEYFSETQRNKGNFPGRFSGRQFSNSRSEMNVSTLELGDSALYLCASSISGDGYTFGSGTRLTVV.

The chain combines TRBV29-1 with TRBJ1-3; the D gene is possibly TRBD1 (5 bases). Germline V gene data show CDR1 as SQVTM and CDR2 as ANQGSEA. The CDR3 extends over 16 amino acids. The V end lost 3 bases, the J end lost 0 bases, and 15 bases lay between the germline ends. In DNA form, the CDR3 reads TGCAGCGTTGAGGACCACAGGCTACCCTCTGGAAACACCATATATTTT. Amino acids: CSVEDHRLPSGNTIYF.

A single count supports this clone. The chain recombines TRBV19 with TRBJ1-1; D possibly corresponds to TRBD1 (5 bases). Per the germline V gene, CDR1 is LNHDA and CDR2 is SQIVND (reference sequence). CDR3 length equals 17 residues. V was shortened by 3 bases and J by 0 bases, with 17 bases between the two germline ends. CDR3 sequence reads: CASSIEGALQMNTEAFF. CDR3 bases: TGTGCCAGTAGTATTGAAGGGGCCCTCCAAATGAACACTGAAGCTTTCTTT. The entire variable domain, with the rest obtained from reference TRBV19 and TRBJ1-1, is as follows: DGGITQSPKYLFRKEGQNVTLSCEQNLNHDAMYWYRQDPGQGLRLIYYSQIVNDFQKGDIAEGYSVSREKKESFPLTVTSAQKNPTAFYLCASSIEGALQMNTEAFFGQGTRLTVV.

This clone came up once. The J gene is TRBJ2-7, the V gene TRBV6-5; possibly TRBD2 for D (6 bases). The germline V and J ends were trimmed by 5 bases and 5 bases, with 10 bases remaining between them. Germline CDR1 reads MNHEY; CDR2 reads SVGAGI. CDR3 length equals 12 residues. The CDR3: CASSSGGNEQYF. The CDR3 DNA reads TGTGCCAGCAGTAGTGGAGGGAACGAGCAGTACTTC.

The chain has TRBV30 and TRBJ1-1; a weak D match, TRBD1 (6 bases). The V end lost 2 bases, the J end lost 11 bases, and 12 bases lay between the germline ends. The CDR3 sequence is 11 residues long. Germline CDR1 GTSNPN, CDR2 SVGIG (reference sequence). The chain's CDR3 is CAWSLGRGAFF. The CDR3 nucleotides read TGTGCCTGGAGTCTCGGCAGGGGTGCTTTCTTT. Variable domain in full (rest from reference TRBV30 and TRBJ1-1): SQTIHQWPATLVQPVGSPLSLECTVEGTSNPNLYWYRQAAGRGLQLLFYSVGIGQISSEVPQNLSASRPQDRQFILSSKKLLLSDSGFYLCAWSLGRGAFFGQGTRLTVV.

V and J are TRBV19 and TRBJ1-5; D gene ambiguous. The CDR3 length is 16 residues. V was pared by 3 bases and J by 0 bases, with 12 bases between. Germline V gene sequence: CDR1 LNHDA, CDR2 SQIVND (reference sequence). CDR3 protein: CASSMIPDTSNQPQHF. CDR3 nucleotide sequence: TGTGCCAGTAGTATGATCCCAGACACTAGCAATCAGCCCCAGCATTTT.

The rearrangement links TRBV27 to TRBJ2-7; unclear D gene. Germline CDR1 reads MNHEY; CDR2 reads SMNVEV (reference sequence). The CDR3 totals 14 residues. The germline V and J ends were trimmed by 3 bases and 4 bases, with 13 bases remaining between them. The CDR3 nucleotides are TGTGCCAGCAGTTTGGAGTTGGGTCGGTACGAGCAGTACTTC. Encoded protein: CASSLELGRYEQYF.

The chain has TRBV19 and TRBJ1-5; D is unclear. CDR1 is LNHDA and CDR2 is SQIVND in the germline V gene (reference sequence). The CDR3 sequence is 14 residues long. V lost 6 bases to trimming and J lost 1 base, with 10 bases between them. The CDR3 here is CASSRSVSNQPQHF. CDR3 in DNA: TGTGCCAGTAGCCGCAGTGTGAGCAATCAGCCCCAGCATTTT.

The sample holds a few counts of this clone. The chain employs TRBV11-3 and TRBJ1-5; D perhaps matches TRBD1 (6 bases). V was cut by 3 bases and J by 6 bases, with 15 bases left in between. The CDR3 spans 15 residues. Germline V lookup: CDR1 SGHNT, CDR2 YENEEA. CDR3 coding DNA: TGTGCCAGCAGCTTCAGAGGGGGATATTGTCAGCCCCAGCATTTT. This gives the protein CASSFRGGYCQPQHF.